Sequencing of this T cell receptor (beta chain) was carried out in a study of shared clonotypes between healthy human individuals. Overall study context: Plates per donor: three CD4 naive, three CD4 memory, two CD8 naive, one CD8 memory. Whole-study results and caveats: Generation of non-shared clonotypes was less probable than generation of clonotypes shared by all four donors. The diversity represented, both genetic and in exposure history, was limited by few donors.

Method: immunoSEQ multiplex PCR; TCRdb's copy keeps in-frame clones and lacks some. The sample records about 2 million clones, about 94% being singletons. This clone was detected a few times. The antigen remains unidentified. CDR3 size: 13 residues. Deletions cut 5 bases from V and 7 bases from J, with 12 bases between. The germline V gene encodes CDR1 SEHNR and CDR2 FQNEAQ (reference sequence). CD8 cells classed as naive were CD45RO-negative and positively selected for CCR7, excluding terminally differentiated effector memory CD45RA+ cells. Sequenced sample: naive CD8+ T cells sorted from blood. The J gene is TRBJ2-1, the V gene TRBV7-9; possible D gene TRBD1, 5 bases. The source is a man between 18 and 29 years old in good health. The CDR3 nucleotides read TGTGCCAGCAGCCAGACAGAGAGGAATGAGCAGTTCTTC. Encoded protein: CASSQTERNEQFF.